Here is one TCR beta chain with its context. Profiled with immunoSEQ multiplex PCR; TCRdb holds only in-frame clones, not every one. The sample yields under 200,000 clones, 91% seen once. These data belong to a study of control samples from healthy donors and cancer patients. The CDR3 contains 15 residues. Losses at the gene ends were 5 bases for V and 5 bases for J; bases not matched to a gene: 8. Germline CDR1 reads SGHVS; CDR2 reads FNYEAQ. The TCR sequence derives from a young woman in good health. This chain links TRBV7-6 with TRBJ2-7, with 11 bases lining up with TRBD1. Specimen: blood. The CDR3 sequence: CASSSPDRGRNEQYF. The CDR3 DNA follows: TGTGCCAGCAGCAGCCCGGACAGGGGGCGTAACGAGCAGTACTTC.